Each of the 15 T cell receptor beta chains below was sequenced from the same sample in a study of cytomegalovirus exposure and HLA in healthy donors. PCR primers comprised 60 Vbeta and 13 Jbeta primers. Only in-frame clones appear in the TCRdb table, and some are missing; sequencing was by immunoSEQ multiplex PCR. The sample records 90,000 to 120,000 clones, roughly 88% being singletons. Sequencing was carried out using PBMCs. Every receptor here comes from a woman between 18 and 29 years old in good health and CMV-seronegative.

The chain recombines TRBV5-6 with TRBJ2-7; 15 bases line up with TRBD2. The ends lost 4 bases at V and 7 bases at J; junction bases unmatched: 12. The CDR3 covers 17 residues. CDR1 and CDR2 (germline): SGHDT, YYEEEE. DNA for the CDR3: TGTGCCAGCAGCCCCCCGGGACTAGCGGGAGGACGAGGGGAGCAGTACTTC. This codes for CASSPPGLAGGRGEQYF. The full variable domain, with the rest looked up from reference TRBV5-6 and TRBJ2-7, is DAGVTQSPTHLIKTRGQQVTLRCSPKSGHDTVSWYQQALGQGPQFIFQYYEEEERQRGNFPDRFSGHQFPNYSSELNVNALLLGDSALYLCASSPPGLAGGRGEQYFGPGTRLTVT.

The chain recombines TRBV6-6 with TRBJ2-1; D is undetermined. Germline V gives CDR1 MNHNY, CDR2 SVGAGI (reference sequence). The CDR3 contains 11 residues. V dropped 3 bases and J dropped 9 bases, with 6 bases sitting between them. CDR3 DNA sequence: TGTGCCAGCAGTTATTTTCGTGAGCAGTTCTTC. Translating it yields CASSYFREQFF.

The J gene is TRBJ1-5, the V gene TRBV19; TRBD1 aligns across 7 bases. The ends lost 6 bases at V and 0 bases at J; junction bases unmatched: 8. The CDR3 covers 16 residues. Germline values: CDR1 LNHDA, CDR2 SQIVND (reference sequence). Written as DNA, the CDR3 is TGTGCCAGTAGGCTTCAGGGGGGTATTAGCAATCAGCCCCAGCATTTT. Protein: CASRLQGGISNQPQHF.

This clone showed up just once. One end of the junction varies from germline; a read error may be responsible. The rearrangement links TRBV25-1 to TRBJ2-1; 9 positions agree with TRBD2. The CDR3 covers 17 residues. Germline V gives CDR1 MGHDK, CDR2 SYGVNS. CDR3 loop: CASSESWREGPYNERFF. Here the CDR3 DNA reads TGTGCCAGCAGTGAATCTTGGCGGGAGGGCCCTTACAATGAGCGGTTCTTC.

This clone was picked up a small number of times. The rearrangement links TRBV6-5 to TRBJ2-1; D remains ambiguous. CDR1 MNHEY and CDR2 SVGAGI come from the germline V gene. Trimming stripped 2 bases from V and 1 base from J, with 9 bases between. This CDR3 has 15 amino acids. CDR3 protein: CASSYDRVSYNEQFF. The CDR3 DNA reads TGTGCCAGCAGTTACGATCGGGTTTCCTACAATGAGCAGTTCTTC.

This chain uses TRBV28 with TRBJ2-1; maybe TRBD1 (6 bases). The CDR3 is 17 residues long. Deletions cut 5 bases from V and 4 bases from J, with 21 bases between. The germline V gene has CDR1 MDHEN and CDR2 SYDVKM. CDR3 in amino acids: CASSPSKKGQLYNEQFF. In DNA, the CDR3 is TGTGCCAGCAGTCCGTCAAAGAAAGGACAGCTTTACAATGAGCAGTTCTTC.

This chain uses TRBV7-3 with TRBJ2-2, with D perhaps TRBD2 (6 bases). Trimming took off 0 bases at V and 7 bases at J, with 9 bases between the two ends. This CDR3 has 14 amino acids. Germline-derived CDR1 and CDR2 are SGHTA and FQGTGA. The CDR3 DNA sequence: TGTGCCAGCAGCTTAACGTCGGGGGTCGGGGAGCTGTTTTTT. It codes for CASSLTSGVGELFF.

V and J are TRBV27 and TRBJ2-4; 9 bases match TRBD1. This CDR3 is built from 14 residues. The trim removed 4 bases at V and 7 bases at J, leaving 5 bases unmatched. Germline V gene lookup returns CDR1 MNHEY and CDR2 SMNVEV (reference sequence). The CDR3 region is CASSYGTGFNIQYF. Here the CDR3 DNA reads TGTGCCAGCAGTTACGGGACAGGGTTTAACATTCAGTACTTC.

The V and J genes are TRBV18 and TRBJ1-2; 9 positions match TRBD1. Germline V gene sequence: CDR1 KGHSH, CDR2 LQKENI. The CDR3 is 15 residues long. The V and J ends lost 5 bases and 2 bases, in that order; junction bases with no gene match: 6. CDR3 DNA: TGTGCCAGCTCAAGCCCCGGGACAGGGAACTATGGCTACACCTTC. Amino acid sequence: CASSSPGTGNYGYTF. Supplemented by reference TRBV18 and TRBJ1-2, the full variable domain reads NAGVMQNPRHLVRRRGQEARLRCSPMKGHSHVYWYRQLPEEGLKFMVYLQKENIIDESGMPKERFSAEFPKEGPSILRIQQVVRGDSAAYFCASSSPGTGNYGYTFGSGTRLTVV.

DNA of the CDR3: TGTGCCAGCAGCCCCGGTCTAGGCTTGTACAATGAGCAGTTCTTC. Amino acid sequence: CASSPGLGLYNEQFF. The gene calls are TRBV11-2 and TRBJ2-1; D not resolved. This CDR3 spans 15 amino acids. The V and J ends lost 5 bases and 4 bases respectively, with 15 bases between them. Per the germline V gene, CDR1 is SGHAT and CDR2 is FQNNGV. Supplemented by reference TRBV11-2 and TRBJ2-1, the full variable domain reads EAGVAQSPRYKIIEKRQSVAFWCNPISGHATLYWYQQILGQGPKLLIQFQNNGVVDDSQLPKDRFSAERLKGVDSTLKIQPAKLEDSAVYLCASSPGLGLYNEQFFGPGTRLTVL.

This clone was seen only once. The genes are TRBV5-1 and TRBJ2-2; 8 positions match TRBD2. CDR3 size: 16 residues. The V gene end was trimmed by 3 bases and the J gene end by 7 bases; junction bases not matched to a gene: 11. CDR1 is SGHRS and CDR2 is YFSETQ in the germline V gene. The CDR3 here is CASSYNVGLVLGELFF. The CDR3, as DNA: TGCGCCAGCAGCTACAACGTGGGACTAGTTCTCGGGGAGCTGTTTTTT.

This chain links TRBV4-3 with TRBJ2-6, with 10 bases identical to TRBD1. J was trimmed by 0 bases and V by 2 bases; bases with no gene match: 4. Per germline, CDR1 LGHNA and CDR2 YSLEER. This CDR3 is 18 amino acids long. This chain's CDR3 is CASSQMGQGSSGANVLTF. The DNA for the CDR3 is TGCGCCAGCAGCCAAATGGGACAGGGGAGCTCTGGGGCCAACGTCCTGACTTTC.

The chain recombines TRBV11-2 with TRBJ1-1, with D possibly matching TRBD1 (6 bases). Trimming stripped 2 bases from V and 5 bases from J, with 15 bases between. Per germline, CDR1 SGHAT and CDR2 FQNNGV. There are 15 residues in the CDR3. CDR3 protein: CASSLRLDSATEAFF. Written as DNA, the CDR3 is TGTGCCAGCAGCTTACGGTTGGACAGCGCAACTGAAGCTTTCTTT.

The V and J genes are TRBV11-1 and TRBJ2-1; 8 bases are shared with TRBD2. CDR1 SGHAT and CDR2 FQDESV come from the germline V gene (reference sequence). There are 14 residues in the CDR3. Germline trimming cut 5 bases from V and 3 bases from J; bases unmatched to any gene: 3. CDR3 nucleotides: TGTGCCAGCAGCCGGGGGGGGATCTACAATGAGCAGTTCTTC. Protein: CASSRGGIYNEQFF.

The chain has TRBV27 and TRBJ2-2, with TRBD1 as a possible D gene (5 bases). From germline, CDR1 is MNHEY and CDR2 SMNVEV (reference sequence). With 7 bases removed from V and 6 bases from J, the gap between germline ends came to 12 bases. This CDR3 spans 13 amino acids. In DNA form, the CDR3 reads TGTGCCAGCAAGTCGACAGTAGCCGGGGAGCTGTTTTTT. Its protein is CASKSTVAGELFF.